The entry below gives a single T cell receptor beta chain sequence along with its context. Its antigen is not identified. This sample is part of a study of cytomegalovirus exposure and HLA in healthy donors. Study-wide background: In terms of ancestry, the Caucasian-associated cluster contained around four fifths of the approximately 400 genotyped donors. Study-level findings and limits: The study reported that TCR beta sequences accurately predicted HLA-A and HLA-B alleles in most subjects. Several top significant clusters appeared, in a later analysis, to be linked to common viral pathogens.

When sampled, the donors appeared nominally healthy, though they likely had unrecorded immune exposures. The CDR3 sequence is 13 residues long. The V end lost 6 bases, the J end lost 0 bases, and 9 bases lay between the germline ends. In germline, CDR1 is KGHSH, CDR2 LQKENI. 13 Jbeta primers and 60 Vbeta primers were used for the PCR. Data came from immunoSEQ multiplex PCR; TCRdb stores just in-frame clones and leaves some out. The table includes about 150,000 clones, around three fifths detected once. This sequence was found in a woman in her thirties or forties in good health and CMV-seronegative. The chain is built from TRBV18 and TRBJ2-7, with D unresolved. Specimen: PBMCs. The CDR3 DNA is TGTGCCAGCTCGACTGCGAGCTCCTACGAGCAGTACTTC. This translates into CASSTASSYEQYF.